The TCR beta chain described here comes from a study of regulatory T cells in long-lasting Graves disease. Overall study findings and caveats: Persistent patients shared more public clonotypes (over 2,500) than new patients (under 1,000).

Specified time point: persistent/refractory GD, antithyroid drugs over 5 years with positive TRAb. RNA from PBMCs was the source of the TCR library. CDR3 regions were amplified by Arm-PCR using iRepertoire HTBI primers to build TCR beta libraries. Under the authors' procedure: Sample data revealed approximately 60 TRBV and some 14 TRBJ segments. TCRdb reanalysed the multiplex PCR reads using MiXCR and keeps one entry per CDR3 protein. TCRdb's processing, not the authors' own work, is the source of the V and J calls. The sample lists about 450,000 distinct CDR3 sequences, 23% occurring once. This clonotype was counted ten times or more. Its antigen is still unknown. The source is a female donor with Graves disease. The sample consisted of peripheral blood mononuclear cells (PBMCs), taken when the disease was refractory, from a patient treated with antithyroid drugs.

In DNA, the CDR3 is TGTGCCAGCTCCCCAGTTGATACAGGGGTCCACGAGCAGTACTTC. The encoded protein is CASSPVDTGVHEQYF. This chain joins TRBV18 and TRBJ2-7; 7 bases align to TRBD1. Per germline, CDR1 KGHSH and CDR2 LQKENI. This CDR3 has 15 amino acids. J lost 5 bases, V lost 6 bases, and 13 bases had no gene match.